Each of the 6 T cell receptor beta chains below was sequenced from the same sample in a study of T-cell memory formation after mild COVID-19. Each CDR3 protein gets one entry after TCRdb re-called the 5' RACE reads with MiXCR. The sample consists of 200,000 to 250,000 distinct CDR3 sequences, around 25% of them appearing once. The sample was PBMCs or a T cell subset sorted from them (not recorded which). The origin of the receptors is an adult woman who had mild COVID-19 (a few samples of this study predate the infection). Cell type and time point are not known.

A few counts support this clonotype. The V and J genes are TRBV18 and TRBJ2-3, with D unclear. Germline lookup yields CDR1 KGHSH and CDR2 LQKENI. The CDR3 length is 14 residues. V lost 3 bases and J lost 0, with 7 bases in between. DNA for the CDR3: TGTGCCAGCTCACCGTCGACTAGCACAGATACGCAGTATTTT. This gives the protein CASSPSTSTDTQYF.

The V call is TRBV12-3 or TRBV12-4, the J call TRBJ2-7; 12 bases fit TRBD2. Trimming cost V 5 bases and J 4 bases; bases outside gene matches: 6. This CDR3 is built from 15 residues. The CDR3 bases are TGTGCCAGCAGTCGCGTTCTAGCGGGGGGGTACGAGCAGTACTTC. It encodes CASSRVLAGGYEQYF.

The chain couples TRBV12-3 or TRBV12-4 to TRBJ2-1; 12 bases fit TRBD2. The CDR3 runs to 17 residues. J gave up 8 bases and V 2 bases, and 10 bases lay outside the gene matches. The CDR3 loop reads CASSLSFLAGGGDEQFF. The CDR3 DNA is TGTGCCAGCAGTTTATCTTTCCTAGCGGGAGGGGGGGATGAGCAGTTCTTC.

The CDR3 spells CASSVPGGETQYF. CDR3 DNA: TGTGCCAGCAGTGTACCGGGGGGAGAGACCCAGTACTTC. This chain connects TRBV28 to TRBJ2-5; 7 nucleotides agree with TRBD2. Trimming took 5 bases from V and 4 from J; bases not matched to a gene: 4. The CDR3 length is 13 residues. Germline CDR1 is MDHEN and CDR2 is SYDVKM.

The gene calls are TRBV12-3 or TRBV12-4 and TRBJ1-1, with D perhaps matching TRBD1 (5 bases). The CDR3 is 14 residues long. With 5 bases removed from V and 5 bases from J, the gap between germline ends came to 15 bases. CDR3 DNA: TGTGCCAGCAGTCCCACAGGTATCCGGACTGAAGCTTTCTTT. Amino acid sequence: CASSPTGIRTEAFF.

V gene TRBV10-3 combines with J gene TRBJ2-7; 8 positions agree with TRBD1. Trimming removed 6 bases from V and 0 bases from J; junction bases left unmatched: 4. Germline V gene lookup returns CDR1 ENHRY and CDR2 SYGVKD. The CDR3 runs to 14 residues. The CDR3, as DNA: TGTGCCATCAGCGAAGACAGGGGCTCCTACGAGCAGTACTTC. Translated: CAISEDRGSYEQYF.